The T cell receptor beta chain under discussion was sequenced for a study of cytomegalovirus exposure and HLA in healthy donors. Study-level background: Clustering assigned about four fifths of the 350 to 450 genotyped donors to the Caucasian-associated ancestry cluster. Study-wide results and caveats: When analyzed later, a missense DCLRE1C variant was found to be linked to TCR beta V- and J-gene trimming. Prior analysis indicated that the majority of TCR beta V segments exhibited productivity approximately 87% or approximately 30% of the time.

PCR used 60 Vbeta primers and 13 Jbeta primers. Clones were sequenced by immunoSEQ multiplex PCR, and TCRdb holds only the in-frame ones, with some missing. The sample lists 150,000 to 200,000 clones, roughly 78% occurring once. Details on this clone: Its specificity is unknown.

The length of the CDR3 is 13 residues. The V and J ends lost 5 bases and 5 bases respectively, with 12 bases between them. Germline CDR1 WSHSY, CDR2 SAAADI. The specimen was PBMCs. This clonotype originated in a man aged 35 to 55 in good health and CMV-seropositive. The J gene is TRBJ2-5, the V gene TRBV10-2; tentative D call: TRBD2 (5 bases). DNA for the CDR3: TGCGCCAGCAGTTTGACTAACTGGGAGACCCAGTACTTC. Its translation: CASSLTNWETQYF.